The entry below describes one T cell receptor beta chain. The same CDR3 also results from other DNA sequences found in this sample. This table comes from immunoSEQ multiplex PCR, and its TCRdb copy is limited to in-frame clones, with some not included. Here the sample spans 85,000 to 100,000 clones, 75% to 95% being singletons. Trimming removed 1 base at V and 3 bases at J, with 9 bases between. This CDR3 has 14 amino acids. Germline CDR1 reads SGHTA; CDR2 reads FQGNSA. These data come from a study of T cell changes during pregnancy in multiple sclerosis. The sample here was peripheral blood, taken before pregnancy. The rearrangement uses TRBV7-2 and TRBJ1-2, with D perhaps matching TRBD1 (5 bases). This TCR was sampled from a female donor with multiple sclerosis, enrolled in a pregnancy study. CDR3 nucleotides: TGTGCCAGCAGCTTAGGGGGGAGGGACTATGGCTACACCTTC. It encodes CASSLGGRDYGYTF.